A few counts support the clone carrying this TCR beta chain. Its antigen is unknown. In the same sample, other DNA sequences code for this CDR3. Authors' processing steps: A classifier for distant metastasis in papillary thyroid cancer was constructed using CDR3 differences observed across clinicopathological groups. TCRdb re-clonotyped the PCR reads via MiXCR. The V and J calls were determined by TCRdb, not by the authors. The table records 18,000 or so clones, 34% of them present only once. Before thyroid surgery, none of the patients had received any treatment. Germline CDR1 MNHNS, CDR2 SASEGT. V gave up 6 bases and J gave up 8 bases, with 22 bases separating them. The CDR3 is made up of 15 amino acids. These data originate in a study of metastatic and nonmetastatic thyroid tumors. Study overall: A comparison of repertoires was made across blood and tumor or nodule tissue from malignant and benign thyroid patients.

Study results and caveats: As reported, TCR beta diversity in blood and tumor was significantly higher in malignant thyroid tumors than in benign nodules.

Sequenced material: tumor tissue. This receptor was identified in a female donor with papillary thyroid cancer or a benign thyroid nodule (not recorded which). Some clones in this sample may be carry-over from other donors' samples. The V and J genes are TRBV6-1 and TRBJ1-2; no firm D call. The CDR3 DNA reads as TGTGCCAGCAGCCCCACTCAAGGTGGCGTCGGGGGCTACACCTTC. Its protein product is CASSPTQGGVGGYTF.